The rows below give T cell receptor beta chains drawn from one sample of a study of blood T cell repertoires in COVID-19. TCRdb's table, derived via immunoSEQ multiplex PCR, lists solely in-frame clones and lacks some. Of 180,000 or so clones in the sample, approximately 91% were seen once. The specimen was peripheral blood. These receptor sequences come from a middle-aged man with acute or convalescent COVID-19. CDR3s include the opening cysteine and the closing phenylalanine or tryptophan. The D gene is left open where the match is weak. The size field is filled for only some rows; it gives once, few, many or a size class.

clone size	V gene	D gene	J gene	CDR3 protein	CDR3 DNA
.	TRBV5-6	TRBD1	TRBJ1-1	CASSSSGQAFEGVFF	TGTGCCAGCAGCTCGTCAGGACAGGCGTTTGAAGGGGTTTTCTTT
.	TRBV5-5	TRBD2	TRBJ2-7	CASSSRTFSSGTSGAQSTF	TGTGCCAGCAGCTCCCGAACCTTCTCTTCCGGGACTAGCGGGGCCCAAAGCACCTTC
.	TRBV19	TRBD1	TRBJ2-1	CASSYRGNSYNEQFF	TGTGCCAGTAGTTACAGGGGAAACTCCTACAATGAGCAGTTCTTC
.	TRBV19	TRBD1	TRBJ2-7	CASNGQGEQYF	TGTGCCAGTAACGGACAGGGCGAGCAGTACTTC
.	TRBV6-5	.	TRBJ2-7	CASSLPGGVEQYF	TGTGCCAGCAGCCTTCCGGGCGGGGTCGAGCAGTACTTC
.	TRBV5-1	.	TRBJ1-6	CASSSKTDSPLHF	TGCGCCAGCAGCTCCAAGACAGATTCACCCCTCCACTTT
.	TRBV6-5	.	TRBJ1-4	CASSDSGITNEKLFF	TGTGCCAGCAGCGACTCAGGGATAACTAATGAAAAACTGTTTTTT
.	TRBV10-3	.	TRBJ2-7	CAIGEGGSYEQYF	TGTGCCATCGGTGAGGGCGGCTCCTACGAGCAGTACTTC
.	TRBV29-1	.	TRBJ2-7	CSVLQGTYEQYF	TGCAGCGTTCTACAGGGAACCTACGAGCAGTACTTC
once	TRBV3-1/TRBV3-2	.	TRBJ2-1	CASSPVARVSLYNEQFF	TGTGCCAGCAGTCCCGTTGCCCGGGTGTCCTTGTACAATGAGCAGTTCTTC
.	TRBV6-5	.	TRBJ2-7	CASRRTGTHEQYF	TGTGCCAGCAGACGTACAGGGACCCACGAGCAGTACTTC
.	TRBV28	TRBD1	TRBJ2-3	CASSSSGTGAFTDTQYF	TGTGCCAGCAGTTCATCCGGGACAGGGGCGTTCACAGATACGCAGTATTTT
.	TRBV5-6	TRBD2	TRBJ2-3	CASSLRVAGEVADTQYF	TGTGCCAGCAGCTTGAGGGTAGCGGGGGAGGTGGCAGATACGCAGTATTTT
.	TRBV5-4	.	TRBJ2-3	CASSRRIGGGTDTQYF	TGTGCCAGCAGCCGAAGGATCGGCGGAGGGACAGATACGCAGTATTTT
.	TRBV5-1	.	TRBJ1-6	CASGSQGLDSPLHF	TGCGCCAGCGGTTCACAGGGTTTGGATTCACCCCTCCACTTT
few	TRBV7-9	.	TRBJ1-4	CASSSRNVDSNEKLFF	TGTGCCAGCAGCTCAAGGAATGTCGACAGTAATGAAAAACTGTTTTTT
.	TRBV5-1	TRBD2	TRBJ2-1	CASSFVAGEYNEQFF	TGCGCCAGCAGCTTCGTAGCGGGGGAGTACAATGAGCAGTTCTTC
.	TRBV6-5	TRBD1	TRBJ1-2	CASRTGGLMHGYTF	TGTGCCAGCAGAACAGGGGGCTTAATGCATGGCTACACCTTC
.	TRBV9	.	TRBJ1-3	CASSPTDMSSGNTIYF	TGTGCCAGCAGCCCCACCGACATGAGCTCTGGAAACACCATATATTTT
.	TRBV19	TRBD1	TRBJ2-1	CASSTRGSSYNEQFF	TGTGCCAGTAGTACCAGGGGGAGCTCCTACAATGAGCAGTTCTTC
.	TRBV6-5	.	TRBJ2-7	CASSSMTDSYEQYF	TGTGCCAGCAGTTCAATGACTGATTCCTACGAGCAGTACTTC
.	TRBV6-5	.	TRBJ1-1	CASSYSWVAYSEAFF	TGTGCCAGCAGTTACTCATGGGTAGCCTACTCTGAAGCTTTCTTT
.	TRBV7-2	TRBD2	TRBJ2-7	CASSPPGGNYEQYF	TGTGCCAGCAGCCCCCCGGGGGGGAACTACGAGCAGTACTTC
.	TRBV5-1	.	TRBJ1-6	CASSDTQGGRNSPLHF	TGCGCCAGCAGCGATACACAGGGAGGGCGTAATTCACCCCTCCACTTT
.	TRBV6-5	TRBD1	TRBJ2-7	CASSKQGELSWEQYF	TGTGCCAGCAGCAAACAGGGGGAACTGTCGTGGGAGCAGTACTTC
.	TRBV2	.	TRBJ2-2	CASSEVRDTGELFF	TGTGCCAGCAGTGAAGTCAGGGACACCGGGGAGCTGTTTTTT
.	TRBV7-3	TRBD2	TRBJ2-2	CASSLLGGIGTGELFF	TGTGCCAGCAGCTTACTCGGGGGGATCGGCACCGGGGAGCTGTTTTTT
.	TRBV19	.	TRBJ1-2	CASSIVPGRGSYGYTF	TGTGCCAGTAGTATAGTCCCAGGGCGAGGATCTTATGGCTACACCTTC
.	TRBV7-9	.	TRBJ2-1	CASSAPSGSSYNEQFF	TGTGCCAGCAGCGCCCCGTCCGGGAGCTCCTACAATGAGCAGTTCTTC
once	TRBV24-1	TRBD2	TRBJ2-3	CATSDADPGLADTDTQYF	TGTGCCACCAGTGACGCAGATCCGGGACTAGCGGACACAGATACGCAGTATTTT
.	TRBV30	.	TRBJ1-2	CAWFGSPNYGYTF	TGTGCCTGGTTTGGCAGTCCTAACTATGGCTACACCTTC
.	TRBV30	.	TRBJ1-3	CAWSVWAGASGNTIYF	TGTGCCTGGAGTGTATGGGCGGGTGCCTCTGGAAACACCATATATTTT
.	TRBV7-9	.	TRBJ2-3	CASSLTTATDTQYF	TGTGCCAGCAGCTTAACCACAGCCACAGATACGCAGTATTTT
.	TRBV25-1	TRBD1	TRBJ2-5	CASSGGTGVYGETQYF	TGTGCCAGCAGTGGGGGGACAGGGGTTTATGGAGAGACCCAGTACTTC
.	TRBV28	.	TRBJ1-2	CASSSSFNYGYTF	TGTGCCAGCAGCTCGTCGTTTAACTATGGCTACACCTTC
.	TRBV9	TRBD1	TRBJ1-2	CASSPRQGRGYTF	TGTGCCAGCAGCCCCCGACAGGGGAGGGGCTACACCTTC
once	TRBV5-1	.	TRBJ1-2	CASSPELGGASGYTF	TGCGCCAGCAGCCCGGAGTTAGGAGGGGCCAGCGGCTACACCTTC
.	TRBV3-1/TRBV3-2	.	TRBJ2-5	CASSHHQTPRQYF	TGTGCCAGCAGCCATCACCAGACGCCCAGGCAGTACTTC
once	TRBV5-8	.	TRBJ1-1	CASSLVQGMLNTEAFF	TGTGCCAGCAGCTTGGTACAGGGAATGTTGAACACTGAAGCTTTCTTT
.	TRBV18	TRBD2	TRBJ2-5	CASSRGLAGGSGGETQYF	TGTGCCAGCTCACGAGGACTAGCGGGGGGATCGGGCGGAGAGACCCAGTACTTC
.	TRBV6-5	.	TRBJ1-4	CASTSLSANEKLFF	TGTGCCAGCACCTCCCTTTCAGCTAATGAAAAACTGTTTTTT
.	TRBV30	.	TRBJ1-3	CAWSKDRGNTIYF	TGTGCCTGGAGTAAAGACAGGGGAAACACCATATATTTT
.	TRBV28	TRBD2	TRBJ2-3	CASSLLGTSGWYF	TGTGCCAGCAGTTTACTCGGGACTAGCGGATGGTATTTT
.	TRBV7-9	TRBD2	TRBJ2-3	CASSLAGTRGTDTQYF	TGTGCCAGCAGCTTAGCCGGGACTAGGGGCACAGATACGCAGTATTTT
once	TRBV7-2	TRBD1	TRBJ1-2	CASSSAQGANGGYTF	TGTGCCAGCAGCTCAGCACAGGGGGCAAACGGAGGCTACACCTTC
.	TRBV28	.	TRBJ2-2	CASSFRQSTGELFF	TGTGCCAGCAGTTTTCGCCAGTCCACCGGGGAGCTGTTTTTT
.	TRBV30	TRBD1	TRBJ2-1	CAWTMDRGNEQFF	TGTGCCTGGACAATGGACAGGGGGAATGAGCAGTTCTTC
few	TRBV6-5	TRBD2	TRBJ2-2	CASSREGGNTGELFF	TGTGCCAGCAGTCGGGAGGGGGGAAACACCGGGGAGCTGTTTTTT
.	TRBV2	TRBD2	TRBJ2-3	CASSGNLAGGPSFTDTQYF	TGTGCCAGCAGTGGGAACCTAGCGGGGGGCCCGTCATTCACAGATACGCAGTATTTT
.	TRBV5-1	TRBD1	TRBJ2-5	CASSLAGTGEETQYF	TGCGCCAGCAGCTTGGCCGGGACAGGAGAAGAGACCCAGTACTTC